This T cell receptor (beta chain) was obtained from a study of response to subunit inactivated influenza vaccine. TCRdb reprocessed the RT-PCR reads via MiXCR and lists one record per CDR3 protein. The sample consists of roughly 710,000 distinct CDR3 sequences, around 13% of them appearing once. On this clonotype itself: No antigen is known for it.

Study findings and constraints: Researchers suggested that each seasonal influenza vaccination recruits few new T cells.

Germline V gene lookup returns CDR1 SEHNR and CDR2 FQNEAQ (reference sequence). Trimming cost V 5 bases and J 3 bases, with 14 bases left between them. The CDR3 totals 15 residues. The receptor was derived from a man over 45 who received an inactivated influenza vaccine. The sample consisted of PBMCs from blood, taken approximately 15 days before vaccination. The chain carries TRBV7-9 and TRBJ1-5; perhaps TRBD1 as D (5 bases). CDR3 amino acids: CASSAESGSNQPQHF. The CDR3 region has the DNA TGTGCCAGCAGCGCAGAATCAGGGTCCAATCAGCCCCAGCATTTT.